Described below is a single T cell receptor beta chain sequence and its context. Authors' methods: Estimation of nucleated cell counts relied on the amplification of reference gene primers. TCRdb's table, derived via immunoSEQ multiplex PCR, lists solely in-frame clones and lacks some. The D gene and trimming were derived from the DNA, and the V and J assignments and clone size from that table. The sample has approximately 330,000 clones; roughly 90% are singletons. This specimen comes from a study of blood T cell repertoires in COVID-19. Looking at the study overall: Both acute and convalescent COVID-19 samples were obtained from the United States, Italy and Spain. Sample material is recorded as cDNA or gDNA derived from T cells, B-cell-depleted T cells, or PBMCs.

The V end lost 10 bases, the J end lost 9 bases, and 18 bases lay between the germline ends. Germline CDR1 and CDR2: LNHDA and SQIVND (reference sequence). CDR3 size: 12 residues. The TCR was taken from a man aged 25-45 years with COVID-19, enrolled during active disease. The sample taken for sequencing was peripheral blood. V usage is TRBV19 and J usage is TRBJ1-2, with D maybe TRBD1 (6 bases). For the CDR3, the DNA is TGTGCCACCCAGACAACCGGACAGAGCTACACCTTC. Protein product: CATQTTGQSYTF.